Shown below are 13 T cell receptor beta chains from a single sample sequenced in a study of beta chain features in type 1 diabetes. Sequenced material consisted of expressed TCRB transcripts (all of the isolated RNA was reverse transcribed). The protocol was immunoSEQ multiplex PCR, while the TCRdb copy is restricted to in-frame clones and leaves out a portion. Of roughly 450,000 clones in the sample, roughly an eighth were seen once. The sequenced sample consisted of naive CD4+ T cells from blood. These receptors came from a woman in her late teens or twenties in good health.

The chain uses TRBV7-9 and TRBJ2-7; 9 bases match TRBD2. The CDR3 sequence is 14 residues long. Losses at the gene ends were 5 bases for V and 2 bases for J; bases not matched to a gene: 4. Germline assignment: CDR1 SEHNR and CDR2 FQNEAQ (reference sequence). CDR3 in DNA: TGTGCCAGCAGCACAAGCGGGGGGACCTACGAGCAGTACGTC. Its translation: CASSTSGGTYEQYV.

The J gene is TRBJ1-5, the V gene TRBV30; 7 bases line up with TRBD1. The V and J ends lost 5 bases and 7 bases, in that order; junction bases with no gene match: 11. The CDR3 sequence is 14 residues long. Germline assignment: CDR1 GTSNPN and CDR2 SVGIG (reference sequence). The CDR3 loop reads CAWGTGTERQPQHF. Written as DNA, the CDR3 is TGTGCCTGGGGCACCGGGACAGAAAGACAGCCCCAGCATTTT.

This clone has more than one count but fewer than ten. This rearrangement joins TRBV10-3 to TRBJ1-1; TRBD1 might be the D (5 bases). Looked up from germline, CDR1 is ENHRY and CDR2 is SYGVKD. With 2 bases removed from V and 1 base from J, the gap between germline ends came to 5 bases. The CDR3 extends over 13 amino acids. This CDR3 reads CAISEQGNTEAFF. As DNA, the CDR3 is TGTGCCATCAGTGAGCAGGGGAACACTGAAGCTTTCTTT.

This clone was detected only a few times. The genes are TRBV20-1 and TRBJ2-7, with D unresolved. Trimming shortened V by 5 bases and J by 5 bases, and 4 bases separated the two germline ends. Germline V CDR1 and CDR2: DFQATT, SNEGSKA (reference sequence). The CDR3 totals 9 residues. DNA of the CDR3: TGCAGTGCTGGACACGAGCAGTACTTC. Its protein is CSAGHEQYF.

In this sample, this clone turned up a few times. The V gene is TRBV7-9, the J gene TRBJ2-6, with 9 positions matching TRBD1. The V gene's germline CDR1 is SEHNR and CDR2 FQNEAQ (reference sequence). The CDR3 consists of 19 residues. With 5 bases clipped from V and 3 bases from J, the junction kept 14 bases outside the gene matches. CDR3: CASSLWDRDKTGGANVLTF. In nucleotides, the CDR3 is TGTGCCAGCAGCCTCTGGGACAGGGATAAAACTGGTGGGGCCAACGTCCTGACTTTC.

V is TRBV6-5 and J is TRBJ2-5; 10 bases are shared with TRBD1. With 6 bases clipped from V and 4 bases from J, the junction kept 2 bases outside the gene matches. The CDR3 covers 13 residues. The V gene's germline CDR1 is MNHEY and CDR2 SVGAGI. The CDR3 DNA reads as TGTGCCAGCAGGGGGACAGGGGCAGAGACCCAGTACTTC. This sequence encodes CASRGTGAETQYF.

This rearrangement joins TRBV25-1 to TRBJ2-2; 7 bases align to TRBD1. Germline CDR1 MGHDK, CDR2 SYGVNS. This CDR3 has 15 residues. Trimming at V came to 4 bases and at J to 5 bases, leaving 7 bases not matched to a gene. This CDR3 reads CASSAWAGGTGELFF. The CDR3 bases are TGTGCCAGCAGTGCCTGGGCAGGGGGAACCGGGGAGCTGTTTTTT.

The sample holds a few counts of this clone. CDR3 sequence reads: CASSPVQGAWNEQFF. CDR3 in DNA: TGTGCCAGCAGCCCTGTCCAGGGGGCGTGGAATGAGCAGTTCTTC. The chain is built from TRBV6-5 and TRBJ2-1; 8 positions match TRBD1. CDR1 is MNHEY, CDR2 SVGAGI, per germline. J lost 7 bases, V lost 6 bases, and 11 bases had no gene match. The CDR3 totals 15 residues.

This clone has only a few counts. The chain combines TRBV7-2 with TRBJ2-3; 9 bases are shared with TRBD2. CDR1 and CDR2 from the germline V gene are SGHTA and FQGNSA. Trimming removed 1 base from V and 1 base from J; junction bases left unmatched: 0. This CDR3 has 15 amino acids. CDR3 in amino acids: CASSLGGRGTDTQYF. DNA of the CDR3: TGTGCCAGCAGCTTAGGCGGGAGGGGCACAGATACGCAGTATTTT.

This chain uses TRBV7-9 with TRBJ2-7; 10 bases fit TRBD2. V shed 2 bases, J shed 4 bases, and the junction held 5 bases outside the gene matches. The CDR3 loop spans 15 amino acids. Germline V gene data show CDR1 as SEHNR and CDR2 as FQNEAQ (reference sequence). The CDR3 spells CASSLSAGGEYEQYF. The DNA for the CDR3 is TGTGCCAGCAGCTTATCAGCGGGAGGGGAATACGAGCAGTACTTC.

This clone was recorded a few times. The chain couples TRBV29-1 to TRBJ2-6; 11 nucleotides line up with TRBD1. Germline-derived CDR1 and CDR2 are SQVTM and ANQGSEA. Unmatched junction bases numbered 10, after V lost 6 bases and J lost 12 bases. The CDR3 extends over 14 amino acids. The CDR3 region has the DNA TGCAGCGTGACTTGGACAGGGGGCAATTCCGTCCTGACTTTC. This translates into CSVTWTGGNSVLTF.

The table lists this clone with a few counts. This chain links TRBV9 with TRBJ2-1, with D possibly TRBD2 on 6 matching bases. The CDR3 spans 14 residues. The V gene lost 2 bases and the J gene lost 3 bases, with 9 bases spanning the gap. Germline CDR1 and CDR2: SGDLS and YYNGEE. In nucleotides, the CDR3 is TGTGCCAGCAGCGTTAGCGGTAACTACAATGAGCAGTTCTTC. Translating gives CASSVSGNYNEQFF.

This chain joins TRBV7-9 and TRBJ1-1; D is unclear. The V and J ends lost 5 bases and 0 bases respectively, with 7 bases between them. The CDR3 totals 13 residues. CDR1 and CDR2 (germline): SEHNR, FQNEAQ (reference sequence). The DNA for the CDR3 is TGTGCCAGCAGCCGAACAGTGAACACTGAAGCTTTCTTT. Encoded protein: CASSRTVNTEAFF.